This record covers a single T cell receptor (beta chain). Its target is unknown. The entry originates in a study of cytomegalovirus exposure and HLA in healthy donors. Study-wide findings and caveats: Analyzed later, association rates of TCRs varied across HLA loci, with DRB1 most and HLA-C fewest. For TCR beta chains, V- and J-gene trimming was later linked to a missense DCLRE1C variant. The authors assumed roughly uniform sequencing depth across donors for presence/absence analyses.

The study ran its PCR with 60 Vbeta and 13 Jbeta primers. Method: immunoSEQ multiplex PCR; TCRdb's copy keeps in-frame clones and lacks some. Of 170,000 or so clones detected, around four fifths appear once; the ten largest clones hold roughly 5%. The CDR3 covers 17 residues. The V gene end was trimmed by 7 bases and the J gene end by 7 bases; junction bases not matched to a gene: 21. From germline, CDR1 is SQVTM and CDR2 ANQGSEA. This receptor was taken from a girl aged 10 to 17 in good health and CMV-seropositive. Sequencing was performed on PBMCs. J is TRBJ2-1 and V is TRBV29-1, with 8 bases lining up with TRBD2. The CDR3 nucleotides are TGCAGCGCCGCCTGGACTAGCACTGGCCTGGGGGGGAATGAGCAGTTCTTC. Residues: CSAAWTSTGLGGNEQFF.